Sequencing of this T cell receptor (beta chain) was carried out in a study of T cells in localized non-small cell lung cancer. Regarding the study as a whole: Multi-region tumor sequencing was not done, so intratumor heterogeneity could not be excluded. Uninvolved adjacent lung had higher T cell clonality than tumor and all other tissues.

The table came from immunoSEQ multiplex PCR; TCRdb's copy has only in-frame clones and leaves some out. The data show roughly 77,000 clones, with approximately 90% seen just once and 20% to 25% held by the top ten. On this clone itself: What it binds is not known.

The trim removed 4 bases at V and 2 bases at J, leaving 12 bases unmatched. This CDR3 region has 17 residues. CDR1 SGHTS and CDR2 YDEGEE come from the germline V gene. Source: peripheral blood, taken before any cancer treatment. The source of this sequence is a woman aged 35 to 75 with stage I squamous cell lung carcinoma. This chain links TRBV5-8 with TRBJ1-5; 7 bases are a match to TRBD1. The chain's CDR3 is CASSRGLAGFGNQPQHF. The CDR3 DNA sequence: TGTGCCAGCAGCAGGGGGCTTGCGGGGTTTGGCAATCAGCCCCAGCATTTT.